This entry features one T cell receptor beta chain sequence. Its antigen is unknown. PCR amplification relied on 60 Vbeta primers (plus 13 Jbeta primers). The method was immunoSEQ multiplex PCR; TCRdb's version includes in-frame clones alone and lacks a portion of them. The data show roughly 150,000 clones, with about 80% seen just once and around 6.6% held by the top ten. This specimen comes from a study of cytomegalovirus exposure and HLA in healthy donors. Study-level results: Per a later analysis, 15,000 to 20,000 TCR beta sequences showed association with HLA alleles at 0.05 false discovery rate. The authors considered a cluster of highly shared sequence variants likely to be a sequencing artifact.

The CDR3 totals 14 residues. CDR1 and CDR2 (germline): MNHNS, SASEGT. Deletions cut 6 bases from V and 8 bases from J, with 18 bases between. Sequenced input: PBMCs. This chain links TRBV6-1 with TRBJ2-3, with TRBD1 as a possible D gene (5 bases). The sequence derives from a woman aged 50 to 60 in good health and CMV-seropositive. In DNA, the CDR3 is TGTGCCAGCAGGTCTGAACAGGCGACGGGTACGCAGTATTTT. Amino acid sequence: CASRSEQATGTQYF.